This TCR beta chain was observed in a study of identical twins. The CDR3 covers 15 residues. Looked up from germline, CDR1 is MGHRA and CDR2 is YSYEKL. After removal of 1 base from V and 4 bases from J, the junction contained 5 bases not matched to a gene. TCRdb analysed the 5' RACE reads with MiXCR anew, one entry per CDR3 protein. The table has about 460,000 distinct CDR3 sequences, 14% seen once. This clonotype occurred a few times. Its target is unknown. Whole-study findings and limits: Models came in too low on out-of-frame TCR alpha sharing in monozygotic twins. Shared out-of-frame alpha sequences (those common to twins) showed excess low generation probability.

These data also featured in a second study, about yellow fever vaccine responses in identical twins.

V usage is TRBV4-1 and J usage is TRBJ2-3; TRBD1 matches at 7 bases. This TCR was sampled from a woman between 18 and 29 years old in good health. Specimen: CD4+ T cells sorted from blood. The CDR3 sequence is CASSQGSQGADTQYF. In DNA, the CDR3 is TGCGCCAGCAGCCAAGGGAGTCAGGGGGCAGATACGCAGTATTTT.